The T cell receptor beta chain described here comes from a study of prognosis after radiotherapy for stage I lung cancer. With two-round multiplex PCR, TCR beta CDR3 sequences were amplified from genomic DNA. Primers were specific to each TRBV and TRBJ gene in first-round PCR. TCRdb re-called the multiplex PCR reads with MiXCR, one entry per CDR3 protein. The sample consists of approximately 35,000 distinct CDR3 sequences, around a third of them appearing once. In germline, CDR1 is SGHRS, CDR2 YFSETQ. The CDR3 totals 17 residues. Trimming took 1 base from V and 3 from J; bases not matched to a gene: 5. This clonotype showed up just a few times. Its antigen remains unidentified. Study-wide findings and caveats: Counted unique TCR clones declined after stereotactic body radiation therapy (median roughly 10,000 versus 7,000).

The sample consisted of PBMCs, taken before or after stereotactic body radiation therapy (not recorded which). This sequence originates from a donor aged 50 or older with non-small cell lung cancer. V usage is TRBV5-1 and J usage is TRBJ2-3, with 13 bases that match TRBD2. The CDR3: CASSLLGLAGRTDTQYF. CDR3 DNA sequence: TGCGCCAGCAGCTTGCTGGGACTAGCGGGGCGGACAGATACGCAGTATTTT.